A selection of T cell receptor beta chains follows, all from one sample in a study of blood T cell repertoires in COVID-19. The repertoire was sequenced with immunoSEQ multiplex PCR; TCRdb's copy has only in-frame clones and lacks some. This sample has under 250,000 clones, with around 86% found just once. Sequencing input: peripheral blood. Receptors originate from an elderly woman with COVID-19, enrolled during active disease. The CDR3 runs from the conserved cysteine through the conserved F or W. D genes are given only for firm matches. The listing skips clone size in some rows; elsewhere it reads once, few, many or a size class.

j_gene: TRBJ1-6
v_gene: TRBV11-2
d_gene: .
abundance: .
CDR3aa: CASRILDGGNSPLHF
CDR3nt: TGTGCCAGCAGGATATTAGACGGGGGGAATTCACCCCTCCACTTT

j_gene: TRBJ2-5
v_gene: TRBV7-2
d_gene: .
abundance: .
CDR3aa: CASSLVFGGEETQYF
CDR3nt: TGTGCCAGCAGCTTAGTTTTCGGGGGTGAGGAGACCCAGTACTTC

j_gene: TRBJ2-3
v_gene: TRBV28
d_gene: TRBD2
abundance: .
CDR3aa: CASSATSGGAWDTQYF
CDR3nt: TGTGCCAGCAGTGCCACTAGCGGGGGGGCCTGGGATACGCAGTATTTT

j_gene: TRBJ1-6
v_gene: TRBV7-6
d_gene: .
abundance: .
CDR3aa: CASSLARAGQDSPLHF
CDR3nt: TGTGCCAGCAGCTTAGCCCGGGCAGGGCAGGATTCACCCCTCCACTTT

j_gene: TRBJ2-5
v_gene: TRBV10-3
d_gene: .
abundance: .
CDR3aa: CAISEAGGRVETQYF
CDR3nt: TGTGCCATCAGTGAGGCCGGGGGGCGCGTAGAGACCCAGTACTTC

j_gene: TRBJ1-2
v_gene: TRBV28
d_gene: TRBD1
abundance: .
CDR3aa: CASRLDRGGQRYGYTF
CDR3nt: TGTGCCAGCAGACTAGACAGGGGGGGCCAAAGATATGGCTACACCTTC

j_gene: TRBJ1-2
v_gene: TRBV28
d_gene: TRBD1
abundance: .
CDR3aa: CASSFILTGGTDYGYTF
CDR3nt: TGTGCCAGCAGTTTCATACTTACAGGGGGCACGGACTATGGCTACACCTTC

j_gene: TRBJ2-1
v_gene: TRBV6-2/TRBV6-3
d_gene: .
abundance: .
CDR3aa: CASSYQGTSSEQFF
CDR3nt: TGTGCCAGCAGTTACCAGGGTACTTCGTCGGAGCAGTTCTTC

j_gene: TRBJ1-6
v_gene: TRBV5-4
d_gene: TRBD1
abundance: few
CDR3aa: CASTSIDRGTSPLHF
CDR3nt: TGTGCCAGCACCTCCATTGACAGGGGAACATCACCCCTCCACTTT

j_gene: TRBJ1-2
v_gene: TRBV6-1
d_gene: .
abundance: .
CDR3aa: CASSGGTGDLNYGYTF
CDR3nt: TGTGCCAGCAGTGGGGGGACGGGGGATCTGAACTATGGCTACACCTTC

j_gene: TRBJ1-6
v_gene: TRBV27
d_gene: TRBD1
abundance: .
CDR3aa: CASSMGGTGGSPLHF
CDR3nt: TGTGCCAGCAGTATGGGGGGGACAGGGGGATCACCCCTCCACTTT

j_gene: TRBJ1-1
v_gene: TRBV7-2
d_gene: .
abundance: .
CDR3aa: CASSLRGGSSGNTEAFF
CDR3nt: TGTGCCAGCAGCTTAAGGGGTGGGTCGTCCGGGAACACTGAAGCTTTCTTT

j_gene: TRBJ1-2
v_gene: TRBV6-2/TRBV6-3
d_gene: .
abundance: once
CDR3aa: CASSLRPPVTGSYGYTF
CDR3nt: TGTGCCAGCAGCCTACGCCCTCCCGTGACAGGATCCTATGGCTACACCTTC

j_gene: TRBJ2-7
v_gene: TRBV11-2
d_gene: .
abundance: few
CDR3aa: CASSSNQGAYEQYF
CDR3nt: TGTGCCAGCAGCTCAAATCAGGGCGCCTACGAGCAGTACTTC

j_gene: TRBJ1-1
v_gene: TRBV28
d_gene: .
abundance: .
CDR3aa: CASSLSGEPLYTEAFF
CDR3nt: TGTGCCAGCAGCCTATCAGGGGAACCCTTGTACACTGAAGCTTTCTTT

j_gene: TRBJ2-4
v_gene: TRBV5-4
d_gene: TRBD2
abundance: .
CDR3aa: CASSRGTSGTQNIQYF
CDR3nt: TGTGCCAGCAGCCGAGGGACTAGCGGGACTCAAAACATTCAGTACTTC

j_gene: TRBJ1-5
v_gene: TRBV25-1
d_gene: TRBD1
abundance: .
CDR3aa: CASGQDPNQPQHF
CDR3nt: TGTGCCAGCGGACAGGACCCTAATCAGCCCCAGCATTTT